Following are 21 T cell receptor beta chains from one sample sequenced in a study of blood T cell repertoires in COVID-19. Assay used: immunoSEQ multiplex PCR; TCRdb lists only in-frame clones, some missing. This table has under 200,000 clones, approximately 82% appearing once. The sequenced material came from PBMCs or T cells enriched from blood (not recorded which). Receptors were obtained from a woman in her fifties or sixties who had recovered from COVID-19.

The rearrangement uses TRBV30 and TRBJ2-2, with D possibly TRBD1 on 5 matching bases. Trimming shortened V by 0 bases and J by 4 bases, and 18 bases separated the two germline ends. The CDR3 loop spans 17 amino acids. Germline V lookup: CDR1 GTSNPN, CDR2 SVGIG (reference sequence). This chain's CDR3 is CAWSVPLGALGTGELFF. The DNA of the CDR3 is TGTGCCTGGAGTGTACCGCTTGGGGCGCTGGGCACCGGGGAGCTGTTTTTT.

The chain links TRBV5-1 to TRBJ2-2; 13 bases are shared with TRBD2. J was trimmed by 4 bases and V by 4 bases; bases with no gene match: 7. Germline values: CDR1 SGHRS, CDR2 YFSETQ. CDR3 length: 17 amino acids. CDR3 residues: CASSKLAGGTVTGELFF. In nucleotides, the CDR3 is TGCGCCAGCAGCAAACTAGCGGGGGGGACGGTCACCGGGGAGCTGTTTTTT.

This rearrangement joins TRBV19 to TRBJ1-1; D not certain. The CDR3 totals 13 residues. Germline loops: CDR1 LNHDA, CDR2 SQIVND (reference sequence). V gave up 5 bases and J gave up 1 base, with 8 bases separating them. The CDR3 bases are TGTGCCAGTAGTCAAGGAGCGAACACTGAAGCTTTCTTT. It encodes CASSQGANTEAFF.

The chain uses TRBV7-8 and TRBJ1-2; 9 positions match TRBD1. The CDR3 contains 14 residues. Germline CDR1 reads SGHVS; CDR2 reads FQNEAQ. The ends lost 1 base at V and 13 bases at J; junction bases unmatched: 10. DNA of the CDR3: TGTGCCAGCAGCTTAGGGGACTCCGGGACAGGGCCCACCTTC. Residues: CASSLGDSGTGPTF. The variable domain in full, completed from reference TRBV7-8 and TRBJ1-2, reads GAGVSQSPRYKVAKRGQDVALRCDPISGHVSLFWYQQALGQGPEFLTYFQNEAQLDKSGLPSDRFFAERPEGSVSTLKIQRTQQEDSAVYLCASSLGDSGTGPTFGSGTRLTVV.

The rearrangement links TRBV19 to TRBJ1-1, with D possibly TRBD1 on 6 matching bases. The V and J ends lost 4 bases and 5 bases respectively, with 17 bases between them. Germline V CDR1 and CDR2: LNHDA, SQIVND (reference sequence). This CDR3 region has 15 residues. CDR3 in amino acids: CASSTSTGIGTEAFF. The DNA of the CDR3 is TGTGCCAGTAGTACATCCACAGGGATCGGGACTGAAGCTTTCTTT.

This clone was observed a few times. The rearrangement links TRBV4-1 to TRBJ1-5; tentative D call: TRBD1 (6 bases). Germline CDR1 is MGHRA and CDR2 is YSYEKL. The V gene lost 1 base and the J gene lost 0 bases, with 10 bases spanning the gap. The CDR3 totals 16 residues. This chain's CDR3 is CASSQGQAHSNQPQHF. The CDR3 nucleotides read TGCGCCAGCAGCCAAGGACAGGCCCATAGCAATCAGCCCCAGCATTTT.

The J gene is TRBJ2-3, the V gene TRBV6-1, with D possibly being TRBD1 (6 bases). Trimming cost V 4 bases and J 2 bases, with 16 bases left between them. Germline loops: CDR1 MNHNS, CDR2 SASEGT. The CDR3 spans 16 residues. This CDR3 reads CASSAIGGSSTDTQYF. The CDR3 nucleotides read TGTGCCAGCAGTGCAATAGGGGGTTCCTCCACAGATACGCAGTATTTT.

The V gene is TRBV7-8, the J gene TRBJ1-5; D is unresolved. Germline V lookup: CDR1 SGHVS, CDR2 FQNEAQ. The CDR3 has 14 residues. The V end lost 7 bases, the J end lost 2 bases, and 12 bases lay between the germline ends. The CDR3 here is CASTLRGGNQPQHF. Written as DNA, the CDR3 is TGTGCCAGCACCCTTCGGGGAGGCAATCAGCCCCAGCATTTT. Complete variable domain (other parts from reference TRBV7-8 and TRBJ1-5): GAGVSQSPRYKVAKRGQDVALRCDPISGHVSLFWYQQALGQGPEFLTYFQNEAQLDKSGLPSDRFFAERPEGSVSTLKIQRTQQEDSAVYLCASTLRGGNQPQHFGDGTRLSIL.

The J gene is TRBJ1-1, the V gene TRBV5-5; possible D gene TRBD1, 6 bases. The germline CDR1 and CDR2 sequences are SGHKS and YYEKEE (reference sequence). V was cut by 0 bases and J by 9 bases, with 18 bases left in between. There are 15 residues in the CDR3. The CDR3 bases are TGTGCCAGCAGCTTGGCCGATTGGATGGACAGCAAAGCTTTCTTT. Encoded protein: CASSLADWMDSKAFF.

The V call is TRBV7-9, the J call TRBJ1-3, with 7 bases that match TRBD1. CDR1 is SEHNR, CDR2 FQNEAQ, per germline (reference sequence). V trimming: 5 bases; J trimming: 2 bases; junction bases outside the gene matches: 9. The CDR3 runs to 16 residues. The CDR3, as DNA: TGTGCCAGCAGCCAAAGACAGGGTCAAGCTGGAAACACCATATATTTT. This sequence encodes CASSQRQGQAGNTIYF.

This chain uses TRBV29-1 with TRBJ2-1; TRBD1 is a possible D gene (5 bases). CDR1 SQVTM and CDR2 ANQGSEA come from the germline V gene. This CDR3 has 13 amino acids. V lost 4 bases, J lost 3 bases, and 10 bases lay in between. In DNA form, the CDR3 reads TGCAGCGTTGGGGGCGGCTTCTACAATGAGCAGTTCTTC. Protein: CSVGGGFYNEQFF.

This clone was detected a few times. J is TRBJ2-3 and V is TRBV7-2; 7 bases fit TRBD2. The V gene's germline CDR1 is SGHTA and CDR2 FQGNSA. CDR3 length: 15 amino acids. The V and J ends lost 7 bases and 6 bases, in that order; junction bases with no gene match: 13. CDR3 in DNA: TGTGCCAGCACCAGCGTCCCGCGGGGGTGGGATACGCAGTATTTT. Residues: CASTSVPRGWDTQYF.

The chain has TRBV28 and TRBJ1-2, with D possibly matching TRBD1 (6 bases). V was cut by 5 bases and J by 3 bases, with 10 bases left in between. Germline V gives CDR1 MDHEN, CDR2 SYDVKM. The length of the CDR3 is 13 residues. The CDR3 DNA is TGTGCCAGCAGTCGACAGGCTTACTATGGCTACACCTTC. Its translation is CASSRQAYYGYTF.

V gene TRBV9 combines with J gene TRBJ1-2; D remains unclear. Trimming took off 4 bases at V and 2 bases at J, with 9 bases between the two ends. There are 13 residues in the CDR3. Germline CDR1 and CDR2: SGDLS and YYNGEE. The CDR3 reads CASSSGTNYGYTF. CDR3 nucleotides: TGTGCCAGCAGCTCAGGAACCAACTATGGCTACACCTTC.

The chain recombines TRBV11-2 with TRBJ1-3; D is uncertain. The germline V gene encodes CDR1 SGHAT and CDR2 FQNNGV. V was cut by 5 bases and J by 4 bases, with 9 bases left in between. The CDR3 is 13 amino acids. The CDR3 DNA reads as TGTGCCAGCAGCCGAGGCCCGGGAAACACCATATATTTT. It codes for CASSRGPGNTIYF.

The chain carries TRBV5-4 and TRBJ1-1, with D perhaps TRBD1 (6 bases). V was trimmed by 5 bases and J by 2 bases, leaving 13 bases between them. The CDR3 runs 14 residues. Germline V gene data show CDR1 as SGHNT and CDR2 as YYREEE (reference sequence). The CDR3 DNA follows: TGTGCCAGCAGTCGAGGGGGAAGCAACACTGAAGCTTTCTTT. Translating it yields CASSRGGSNTEAFF.

The chain links TRBV19 to TRBJ1-1; 10 nucleotides agree with TRBD1. The CDR3 has 15 residues. Germline CDR1 LNHDA, CDR2 SQIVND (reference sequence). Unmatched junction bases numbered 8, after V lost 9 bases and J lost 1 base. The CDR3 protein is CASRGQGLKNTEAFF. The CDR3 nucleotides are TGTGCCAGCCGGGGACAGGGGCTAAAGAACACTGAAGCTTTCTTT.

The rearrangement uses TRBV5-5 and TRBJ1-5; 11 bases match TRBD1. This CDR3 region has 18 residues. The V segment lost 2 bases and the J segment 7 bases; nucleotides outside the gene matches: 14. The germline V gene encodes CDR1 SGHKS and CDR2 YYEKEE (reference sequence). The CDR3 DNA sequence: TGTGCCAGCAGCTTATACCCCCCCGGACAGGGGGCTAGACAGCCCCAGCATTTT. Residues: CASSLYPPGQGARQPQHF.

This clone was observed a single time. Written as DNA, the CDR3 is TGTGCCACCAGTGGGACAGGTTATAGCAATCAGCCCCAGCATTTT. Its protein product is CATSGTGYSNQPQHF. The chain couples TRBV24-1 to TRBJ1-5; 7 positions agree with TRBD1. This CDR3 region has 15 residues. Trimming cost V 5 bases and J 0 bases; bases outside gene matches: 3. Germline CDR1 and CDR2: KGHDR and SFDVKD.

This chain links TRBV12-5 with TRBJ1-1; 7 bases are shared with TRBD1. Per the germline V gene, CDR1 is LGHNT and CDR2 is FRNRAP. Losses at the gene ends were 2 bases for V and 6 bases for J; bases not matched to a gene: 6. CDR3 length: 14 residues. CDR3 in amino acids: CASGLPDRDAEAFF. The CDR3 DNA is TGTGCTAGTGGTTTGCCAGACAGGGACGCTGAAGCTTTCTTT.

The chain links TRBV28 to TRBJ1-1; D may be TRBD1 (5 bases). There are 13 residues in the CDR3. Trimming stripped 3 bases from V and 1 base from J, with 6 bases between. Germline CDR1 is MDHEN and CDR2 is SYDVKM. CDR3 nucleotides: TGTGCCAGCAGTTTTACAGGGAACACTGAAGCTTTCTTT. It translates to CASSFTGNTEAFF. Combining the CDR3 with reference TRBV28 and TRBJ1-1 gives the whole variable domain DVKVTQSSRYLVKRTGEKVFLECVQDMDHENMFWYRQDPGLGLRLIYFSYDVKMKEKGDIPEGYSVSREKKERFSLILESASTNQTSMYLCASSFTGNTEAFFGQGTRLTVV.